These T cell receptor beta chains were read from a single sample in a study of cytomegalovirus exposure and HLA in healthy donors. Only in-frame clones appear in the TCRdb table, and some are missing; sequencing was by immunoSEQ multiplex PCR. This sample has some 170,000 clones; about 80% occur once, and the top ten carry about a tenth. The sequencing sample was made of PBMCs. The receptors were sampled from a man aged 18 to 29 in good health and CMV-seropositive. Both conserved end residues are trimmed from each CDR3. The D gene is left open where the match is weak. Clone sizes are given selectively: once, few, many, or a class where the clone is expanded.

J	V	D	size	CDR3
TRBJ1-1	TRBV30	TRBD1	NA	AWGTGGVAGNTEAF
TRBJ2-3	TRBV6-6	NA	NA	ASSYFQGTDTQY
TRBJ1-1	TRBV7-3	TRBD1	NA	ASSLIDRGKGKTEAF
TRBJ2-3	TRBV6-4	NA	NA	ASSDTLANTQY
TRBJ1-1	TRBV4-1	NA	NA	ASSQVHSLNTEAF
TRBJ1-4	TRBV25-1	TRBD1	NA	ASSESGQGGSEKLF
TRBJ1-2	TRBV6-1	TRBD1	NA	ASSVHRGDGYT
TRBJ1-3	TRBV4-3	NA	few	ASSSQGTGNTIY
TRBJ1-1	TRBV29-1	NA	once	SLEGGYTEAF
TRBJ2-7	TRBV7-9	TRBD1	NA	SSSLALSDRAWGQY
TRBJ1-4	TRBV6-6	NA	NA	ASGNRKSGEKLF
TRBJ2-1	TRBV7-9	TRBD1	once	ASSPGDRGRDEQF
TRBJ2-3	TRBV4-3	NA	NA	ASSQDTGRASTDTQY
TRBJ2-1	TRBV5-8	NA	NA	ASSWGRGAQTYNEQF
TRBJ2-7	TRBV15	TRBD2	NA	ATKPEAGFSYEQY
TRBJ2-2	TRBV4-3	NA	NA	ASSQEGPNTGELF
TRBJ1-1	TRBV19	NA	NA	ASSVTANTEAF
TRBJ1-2	TRBV30	NA	few	AERLTGKYGGYT
TRBJ2-1	TRBV5-1	TRBD1	NA	ASSPPGQVNEQF
TRBJ1-1	TRBV6-1	TRBD1	once	ASSEAPGQPMNTEAF
TRBJ2-4	TRBV5-4	TRBD2	once	ATSSGGVAKNIQY
TRBJ2-3	TRBV2	TRBD2	NA	ASSAAVGSGAASTDTQY
TRBJ1-1	TRBV6-5	NA	few	ASRGPGNTEAF
TRBJ1-1	TRBV5-1	NA	once	ASSFVGGPNTEAF
TRBJ2-1	TRBV11-2	NA	NA	ASSLPGEVSDEQF
TRBJ2-7	TRBV7-9	NA	few	ASSLAYLPYEQY
TRBJ2-3	TRBV7-2	TRBD2	NA	ASSLQSRGGVDTQY
TRBJ1-1	TRBV29-1	NA	NA	SVEGWIGGTEAF
TRBJ1-3	TRBV6-1	NA	NA	ASSRDRTSGNTIY
TRBJ2-5	TRBV6-5	NA	NA	ASSPLTRYQETQY
TRBJ2-1	TRBV7-5	NA	NA	ARSMGLARFQFNEQF
TRBJ1-4	TRBV25-1	TRBD1	NA	ASSVTGGNNEKLF
TRBJ1-5	TRBV6-5	NA	NA	ASKGPGGSNQPQH
TRBJ2-5	TRBV5-1	NA	once	ASSFGQGGIQY
TRBJ1-2	TRBV5-6	TRBD1	once	ASSSTGGRGYT
TRBJ2-5	TRBV7-6	NA	NA	ASSFDREVKTQY
TRBJ1-6	TRBV30	NA	NA	AWIQGGNSPLH
TRBJ1-2	TRBV5-1	NA	NA	ASGLGTSGGYGYT
NA	TRBV9	TRBD2	NA	ASSVGTGLAGAYEQY
TRBJ2-5	TRBV28	TRBD1	NA	ASSRGTEETQY
TRBJ1-2	TRBV19	NA	few	ATSGGNYGYT